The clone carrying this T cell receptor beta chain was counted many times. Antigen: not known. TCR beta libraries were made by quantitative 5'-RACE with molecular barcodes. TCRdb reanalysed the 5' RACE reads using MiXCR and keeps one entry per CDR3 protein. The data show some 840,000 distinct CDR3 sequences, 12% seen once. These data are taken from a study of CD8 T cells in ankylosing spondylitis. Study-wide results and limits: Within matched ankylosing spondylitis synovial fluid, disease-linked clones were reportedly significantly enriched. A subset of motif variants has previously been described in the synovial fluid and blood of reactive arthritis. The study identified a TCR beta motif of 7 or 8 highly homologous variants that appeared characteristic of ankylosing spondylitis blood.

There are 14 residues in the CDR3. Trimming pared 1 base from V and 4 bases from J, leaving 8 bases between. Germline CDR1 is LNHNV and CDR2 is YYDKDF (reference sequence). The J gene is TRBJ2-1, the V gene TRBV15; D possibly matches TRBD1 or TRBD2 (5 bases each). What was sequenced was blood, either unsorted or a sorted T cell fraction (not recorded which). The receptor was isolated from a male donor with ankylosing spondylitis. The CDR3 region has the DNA TGTGCCACCAGCAGAGTCGGGGCGTACAATGAGCAGTTCTTC. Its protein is CATSRVGAYNEQFF.